The 2 T cell receptor beta chains presented below share a single source sample, sequenced in a study of blood T cell repertoires in COVID-19. Repertoires were generated with immunoSEQ multiplex PCR, while TCRdb's copy carries only in-frame clones and drops some. The table includes about 94,000 clones, more than 75% detected once. The sequencing sample was made of peripheral blood. These TCRs come from a human donor with acute or convalescent COVID-19. The donor label of this sample is uncertain.

The rearrangement joins TRBV24-1 to TRBJ2-2; maybe TRBD2 (5 bases). Trimming shortened V by 3 bases and J by 1 base, and 14 bases separated the two germline ends. Germline-derived CDR1 and CDR2 are KGHDR and SFDVKD. CDR3 size: 17 residues. DNA for the CDR3: TGTGCCACCAGTGATCGTACCGGGATTCTGAACACCGGGGAGCTGTTTTTT. It translates to CATSDRTGILNTGELFF.

This chain links TRBV9 with TRBJ1-2; D not certain. V lost 4 bases and J 4 bases, leaving 5 bases between the germline ends. The CDR3 runs to 11 residues. CDR1 SGDLS and CDR2 YYNGEE come from the germline V gene. CDR3 bases: TGTGCCAGCAGCATCGGCTATGGCTACACCTTC. Encoded protein: CASSIGYGYTF.